This T cell receptor beta chain was recorded in a study of cytomegalovirus exposure and HLA in healthy donors. Regarding this clone: What it binds is unknown.

Findings and limits, study-wide: Later analysis suggested most CMV-associated TCR beta chains were HLA-restricted. Available immune exposure information covered CMV serostatus only.

The trim removed 6 bases at V and 6 bases at J, leaving 4 bases unmatched. The germline V gene encodes CDR1 MNHNY and CDR2 SVGAGI (reference sequence). The CDR3 contains 14 residues. PCR used 60 Vbeta primers and 13 Jbeta primers. Repertoires were generated with immunoSEQ multiplex PCR, while TCRdb's copy carries only in-frame clones and drops some. The sample includes 150,000 to 200,000 clones, around three quarters seen only once; the top ten take 14%. The chain employs TRBV6-6 and TRBJ1-6; 8 nucleotides line up with TRBD1. The sequencing input was PBMCs. This receptor was taken from a woman in her 30s in good health and CMV-seropositive. CDR3 sequence reads: CASRMTGVNSPLHF. The CDR3 DNA reads as TGTGCCAGCAGGATGACAGGGGTTAATTCACCCCTCCACTTT.